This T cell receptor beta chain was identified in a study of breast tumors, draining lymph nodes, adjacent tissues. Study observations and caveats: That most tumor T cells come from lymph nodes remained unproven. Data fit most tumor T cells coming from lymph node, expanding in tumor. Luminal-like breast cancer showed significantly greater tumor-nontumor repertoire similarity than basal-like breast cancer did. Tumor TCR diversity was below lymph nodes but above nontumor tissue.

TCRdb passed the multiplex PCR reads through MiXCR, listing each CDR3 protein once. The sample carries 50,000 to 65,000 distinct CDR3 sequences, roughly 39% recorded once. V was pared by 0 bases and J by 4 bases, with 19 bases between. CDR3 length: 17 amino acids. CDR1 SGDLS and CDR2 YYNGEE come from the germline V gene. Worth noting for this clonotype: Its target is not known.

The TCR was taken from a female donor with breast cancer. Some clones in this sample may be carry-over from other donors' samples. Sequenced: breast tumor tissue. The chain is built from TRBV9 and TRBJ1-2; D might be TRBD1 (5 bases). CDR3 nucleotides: TGTGCCAGCAGCGTAGGAAGGCTACGGGGCGATGTCTATGGCTACACCTTC. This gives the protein CASSVGRLRGDVYGYTF. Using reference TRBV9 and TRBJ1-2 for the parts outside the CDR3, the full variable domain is DSGVTQTPKHLITATGQRVTLRCSPRSGDLSVYWYQQSLDQGLQFLIQYYNGEERAKGNILERFSAQQFPDLHSELNLSSLELGDSALYFCASSVGRLRGDVYGYTFGSGTRLTVV.